The 26 T cell receptor beta chains below come from one sample, sequenced in a study of T-cell memory formation after mild COVID-19. Each CDR3 protein is one row after TCRdb ran MiXCR on the 5' RACE reads. The sample has about 500,000 distinct CDR3 sequences, around 21% seen once. The sample consisted of PBMCs or a T cell subset sorted from them (not recorded which). All receptors derive from an adult woman who had mild COVID-19 (a few samples of this study predate the infection). Cell type and time point are not known.

The CDR3 coding sequence is TGTGCCAGCAGTTTAGGGGGCCTGCCCTCCTACGAGCAGTACTTC. Protein product: CASSLGGLPSYEQYF. V usage is TRBV27 and J usage is TRBJ2-7; TRBD1 is a possible D gene (6 bases). This CDR3 spans 15 amino acids. V lost 2 bases to trimming and J lost 0 bases, with 11 bases between them. From germline, CDR1 is MNHEY and CDR2 SMNVEV (reference sequence).

There are a few counts of this clonotype. The chain employs TRBV18 and TRBJ2-7; TRBD1 matches 8 bases. The length of the CDR3 is 13 residues. Per the germline V gene, CDR1 is KGHSH and CDR2 is LQKENI. J gave up 5 bases and V 5 bases, and 5 bases lay outside the gene matches. This CDR3 reads CASSADRVNEQYF. The CDR3 nucleotides are TGTGCCAGCTCAGCGGACAGGGTCAACGAGCAGTACTTC.

At least ten counts were recorded for this clonotype. Germline is not matched at one junction end, which may reflect a read error. J is TRBJ2-7 and V is TRBV12-3 or TRBV12-4; no definite D call. The CDR3 has 14 amino acids. Here the CDR3 DNA reads TGCGCCAGCAGCTTGGCCAGCTCCTCCTACGAGCAGTACTTC. It is translated as CASSLASSSYEQYF.

V gene TRBV30 combines with J gene TRBJ2-1; D unresolved. The CDR3 spans 15 residues. V gave up 1 base and J gave up 7 bases, with 17 bases separating them. The germline V gene encodes CDR1 GTSNPN and CDR2 SVGIG (reference sequence). In DNA form, the CDR3 reads TGTGCCTGGAGTGGCCTTGGTGGCAGATTGAATGAGCAGTTCTTC. As protein: CAWSGLGGRLNEQFF. The whole variable domain, remainder taken from reference TRBV30 and TRBJ2-1, is SQTIHQWPATLVQPVGSPLSLECTVEGTSNPNLYWYRQAAGRGLQLLFYSVGIGQISSEVPQNLSASRPQDRQFILSSKKLLLSDSGFYLCAWSGLGGRLNEQFFGPGTRLTVL.

This clonotype was observed a handful of times. V is TRBV9 and J is TRBJ2-3; a weak D match, TRBD1 (6 bases). This CDR3 spans 16 amino acids. V was trimmed by 3 bases and J by 1 base, leaving 15 bases between them. Per germline, CDR1 SGDLS and CDR2 YYNGEE. The CDR3: CASSALQGFGTDTQYF. The CDR3 DNA follows: TGTGCCAGCAGCGCCCTCCAGGGGTTCGGCACAGATACGCAGTATTTT. The full variable domain, with the rest looked up from reference TRBV9 and TRBJ2-3, is DSGVTQTPKHLITATGQRVTLRCSPRSGDLSVYWYQQSLDQGLQFLIQYYNGEERAKGNILERFSAQQFPDLHSELNLSSLELGDSALYFCASSALQGFGTDTQYFGPGTRLTVL.

This clonotype was observed at least ten times. V is TRBV20-1 and J is TRBJ1-6; D gene ambiguous. The CDR3 covers 14 residues. V lost 3 bases and J 7 bases, leaving 13 bases between the germline ends. CDR1 and CDR2 (germline): DFQATT, SNEGSKA (reference sequence). CDR3 protein: CSARSALMNSPLHF. DNA for the CDR3: TGCAGTGCTAGGAGCGCGTTGATGAATTCACCCCTCCACTTT.

The table lists this clonotype with a few counts. The chain joins TRBV24-1 to TRBJ2-1, with TRBD2 matching 13 bases. Looked up from germline, CDR1 is KGHDR and CDR2 is SFDVKD. V was clipped by 8 bases and J by 7 bases; unmatched bases: 1. The CDR3 is 13 amino acids. The CDR3 bases are TGTGCCACCAAACTAGCGGGGGGGAATGAGCAGTTCTTC. Translating gives CATKLAGGNEQFF.

V is TRBV10-3 and J is TRBJ1-2; 9 bases agree with TRBD1. CDR3 length: 14 residues. Per the germline V gene, CDR1 is ENHRY and CDR2 is SYGVKD. Unmatched junction bases numbered 4, after V lost 3 bases and J lost 5 bases. CDR3 protein: CAISEDRGRYGYTF. CDR3 sequence (DNA): TGTGCCATCAGTGAAGACAGGGGGAGGTATGGCTACACCTTC.

The rearrangement uses TRBV27 and TRBJ1-2, with 9 bases matching TRBD1. Germline lookup yields CDR1 MNHEY and CDR2 SMNVEV (reference sequence). Germline trimming cut 3 bases from V and 8 bases from J; bases unmatched to any gene: 7. The CDR3 totals 14 residues. The CDR3 protein is CASSLGTGYMGYTF. The CDR3, as DNA: TGTGCCAGCAGTTTGGGGACAGGGTATATGGGCTACACCTTC.

This clonotype was counted many times. The V and J genes are TRBV12-3 or TRBV12-4 and TRBJ2-7; a weak D match, TRBD1 (6 bases). There are 12 residues in the CDR3. V shed 5 bases and J shed 7 bases, with 12 bases lying between them. CDR3 loop: CASSPGAGEQYF. The CDR3 coding sequence is TGTGCCAGCAGTCCAGGGGCAGGGGAGCAGTACTTC.

This clonotype has a count of ten or more. The chain has TRBV5-1 and TRBJ2-3; D is unresolved. The length of the CDR3 is 14 residues. Germline values: CDR1 SGHRS, CDR2 YFSETQ. V dropped 0 bases and J dropped 2 bases, with 7 bases sitting between them. This CDR3 is CASSLERSTDTQYF. The CDR3 DNA reads TGCGCCAGCAGCTTGGAAAGGTCCACAGATACGCAGTATTTT.

This clonotype has just a few counts. This chain connects TRBV6-6 to TRBJ2-3, with D possibly TRBD1 on 5 matching bases. Trimming shortened V by 2 bases and J by 4 bases, and 10 bases separated the two germline ends. This CDR3 is built from 14 residues. Germline loops: CDR1 MNHNY, CDR2 SVGAGI (reference sequence). CDR3 region: CASSYSAGSDTQYF. DNA for the CDR3: TGTGCCAGCAGTTACAGTGCAGGGTCAGATACGCAGTATTTT.

The V call is TRBV6-2 or TRBV6-3, the J call TRBJ2-7; D is tentatively TRBD1 or TRBD2 (8 bases each). Germline CDR1 is MNHEY and CDR2 is SVGEGT. V lost 6 bases and J 6 bases, leaving 21 bases between the germline ends. This CDR3 region has 15 residues. DNA of the CDR3: TGTGCCAGCAGAAGGACAGGGACTAGTCCAAGCGAGCAGTACTTC. Translating it yields CASRRTGTSPSEQYF.

This clonotype has only a few counts. V is TRBV24-1 and J is TRBJ2-7; D gene ambiguous. V lost 3 bases, J lost 2 bases, and 19 bases lay in between. The CDR3 loop spans 17 amino acids. CDR1 KGHDR and CDR2 SFDVKD come from the germline V gene. The CDR3 DNA is TGTGCCACCAGTGATGGAGTAGGGTCGGTCTACCCCTACGAGCAGTACTTC. Translation: CATSDGVGSVYPYEQYF.

This clonotype appeared a few times. The chain employs TRBV15 and TRBJ2-1; 9 positions agree with TRBD1. CDR3 length: 16 residues. Trimming at V came to 5 bases and at J to 9 bases, leaving 14 bases not matched to a gene. In germline, CDR1 is LNHNV, CDR2 YYDKDF (reference sequence). CDR3 nucleotides: TGTGCCACCAGCCTGTGGGGACAGGGAATTGACAGTGAGCAGTTCTTC. It specifies CATSLWGQGIDSEQFF.

This clonotype has a handful of counts. This chain uses TRBV30 with TRBJ2-7; unclear D gene. The CDR3 has 13 amino acids. The germline gives CDR1 GTSNPN, CDR2 SVGIG (reference sequence). V was cut by 4 bases and J by 3 bases, with 13 bases left in between. The DNA for the CDR3 is TGTGCCTGGATAAGCGAGGAGAACTACGAGCAGTACTTC. Translated: CAWISEENYEQYF.

This clonotype was observed a handful of times. This chain joins TRBV24-1 and TRBJ2-1; weak D call: TRBD2 (7 bases). CDR1 and CDR2 (germline): KGHDR, SFDVKD. The V gene lost 5 bases and the J gene lost 3 bases, with 13 bases spanning the gap. The CDR3 length is 15 residues. The CDR3 bases are TGTGCCACCAGTGGGTGGGGAGGGGGCTACAATGAGCAGTTCTTC. It codes for CATSGWGGGYNEQFF.

This clonotype was seen repeatedly, ten times or more. V usage is TRBV10-3 and J usage is TRBJ2-2; 8 bases agree with TRBD2. From germline, CDR1 is ENHRY and CDR2 SYGVKD. This CDR3 comprises 14 residues. J gave up 3 bases and V 8 bases, and 5 bases lay outside the gene matches. In DNA, the CDR3 is TGTGCCATCGCTCGGGGGGGAGACACCGGGGAGCTGTTTTTT. Amino acid sequence: CAIARGGDTGELFF.

This clonotype was seen a few times. The rearrangement links TRBV7-3 to TRBJ2-1; 12 bases map to TRBD2. The CDR3 consists of 18 residues. The germline V gene has CDR1 SGHTA and CDR2 FQGTGA. Unmatched junction bases numbered 14, after V lost 2 bases and J lost 9 bases. The CDR3, as DNA: TGTGCCAGCAGCTTATTAGGGCGTGGGCTAGCGGGGGGGCCTGAGCAGTTCTTC. Amino acid sequence: CASSLLGRGLAGGPEQFF.

In its sample, this clonotype was seen a few times. The rearrangement links TRBV4-3 to TRBJ1-2; D call uncertain. This CDR3 region has 17 residues. CDR1 and CDR2 from the germline V gene are LGHNA and YSLEER. The V gene lost 1 base and the J gene lost 2 bases, with 17 bases spanning the gap. This CDR3 reads CASSQAQWVGQNYGYTF. CDR3 coding DNA: TGCGCCAGCAGCCAAGCCCAATGGGTGGGTCAAAACTATGGCTACACCTTC.

This clonotype has just a few counts. The chain recombines TRBV20-1 with TRBJ2-1; D not certain. This CDR3 comprises 16 residues. The V end was cut by 0 bases, the J end by 2 bases, with 14 bases between. CDR1 is DFQATT, CDR2 SNEGSKA, per germline (reference sequence). The CDR3 DNA sequence: TGCAGTGCTAGAGACCCCCGGATAGTTGCCTACAATGAGCAGTTCTTC. This translates into CSARDPRIVAYNEQFF.

There are a few counts of this clonotype. The gene calls are TRBV12-3 or TRBV12-4 and TRBJ2-5, with 7 bases aligning to TRBD2. The CDR3 covers 15 residues. The trim removed 5 bases at V and 3 bases at J, leaving 9 bases unmatched. The chain's CDR3 is CASSTPLGGEETQYF. In DNA, the CDR3 is TGTGCCAGCAGTACACCTTTGGGAGGGGAAGAGACCCAGTACTTC.

The chain uses TRBV6-5 and TRBJ2-7; D may match TRBD1 or TRBD2 (5 bases each). Germline loops: CDR1 MNHEY, CDR2 SVGAGI. Deletions cut 0 bases from V and 2 bases from J, with 11 bases between. The CDR3 spans 15 residues. The CDR3 loop reads CASSYSGEITYEQYF. The CDR3 DNA follows: TGTGCCAGCAGTTACTCGGGGGAAATTACCTACGAGCAGTACTTC.

The CDR3 DNA reads as TGTGCCATCAGTGACCCTTCGGGGGGCTCCTACAATGAGCAGTTCTTC. It translates to CAISDPSGGSYNEQFF. The rearrangement joins TRBV10-3 to TRBJ2-1; TRBD2 matches 7 bases. V lost 3 bases to trimming and J lost 0 bases; unmatched junction nucleotides: 5. The CDR3 spans 16 residues. CDR1 is ENHRY, CDR2 SYGVKD, per germline.

The gene calls are TRBV12-3 or TRBV12-4 and TRBJ2-2; perhaps TRBD1 as D (6 bases). The germline V and J ends were trimmed by 6 bases and 5 bases, with 10 bases remaining between them. This CDR3 comprises 13 residues. The CDR3 DNA follows: TGTGCCAGCAGCCACAGGGTGACCGGGGAGCTGTTTTTT. Its translation is CASSHRVTGELFF.

This clonotype was counted at least ten times. The junction departs from germline at one end; a sequencing error may be responsible. The CDR3 sequence is CASSVAPGPNYGYTF. Here the CDR3 DNA reads TGTGCCAGCAGCGTAGCCCCGGGTCCTAACTATGGCTACACCTTC. The chain combines TRBV7-2 with TRBJ1-2, with unresolved D. The germline gives CDR1 SGHTA, CDR2 FQGNSA. This CDR3 contains 15 residues.